Below, 11 T cell receptor beta chains from the same sample are listed, as sequenced in a study of T cell responses to AZD1222 COVID-19 vaccine. Assay: immunoSEQ multiplex PCR; the TCRdb copy retains only in-frame clones and omits some. The sample lists some 79,000 clones; roughly 80% were seen once. Sequencing was performed on peripheral blood, taken 28 days after the second AZD1222 dose. The receptors were sampled from an adult who received the AZD1222 COVID-19 vaccine.

The rearrangement uses TRBV19 and TRBJ2-7; TRBD1 or TRBD2 may be the D gene (5 bases each). V gave up 10 bases and J gave up 0 bases, with 13 bases separating them. The CDR3 extends over 13 amino acids. The germline V gene encodes CDR1 LNHDA and CDR2 SQIVND (reference sequence). The CDR3 bases are TGTGCCACGGGACGTCAATTCTCCTACGAGCAGTACTTC. Protein sequence: CATGRQFSYEQYF.

This clone was found once. This chain links TRBV5-1 with TRBJ2-3; D call uncertain. CDR3 size: 14 residues. The germline V gene encodes CDR1 SGHRS and CDR2 YFSETQ. V was trimmed by 2 bases and J by 2 bases, leaving 9 bases between them. The CDR3 DNA reads as TGCGCCAGCAGCTTTAACCGGAACACAGATACGCAGTATTTT. It encodes CASSFNRNTDTQYF. The entire variable domain, with the rest obtained from reference TRBV5-1 and TRBJ2-3, is as follows: KAGVTQTPRYLIKTRGQQVTLSCSPISGHRSVSWYQQTPGQGLQFLFEYFSETQRNKGNFPGRFSGRQFSNSRSEMNVSTLELGDSALYLCASSFNRNTDTQYFGPGTRLTVL.

The chain links TRBV7-2 to TRBJ2-7, with D possibly TRBD2 on 6 matching bases. The germline gives CDR1 SGHTA, CDR2 FQGNSA. The V and J ends lost 0 bases and 4 bases respectively, with 13 bases between them. The CDR3 spans 15 residues. CDR3 loop: CASSLAREAEYEQYF. In nucleotides, the CDR3 is TGTGCCAGCAGCTTAGCGCGGGAAGCCGAATACGAGCAGTACTTC.

V is TRBV2 and J is TRBJ1-6, with D uncertain. Trimming stripped 8 bases from V and 9 bases from J, with 14 bases between. The CDR3 sequence is 13 residues long. Germline CDR1 and CDR2: SNHLY and FYNNEI. CDR3 loop: CASLGERRSPLHF. The CDR3 nucleotides are TGTGCCAGCCTAGGCGAGAGGCGTTCACCCCTCCACTTT.

V and J are TRBV11-2 and TRBJ2-2; D remains ambiguous. V dropped 5 bases and J dropped 6 bases, with 22 bases sitting between them. Germline V gene lookup returns CDR1 SGHAT and CDR2 FQNNGV. This CDR3 is built from 17 residues. CDR3 region: CASSKSLAVTSAGELFF. The DNA for the CDR3 is TGTGCCAGCAGCAAAAGCCTGGCAGTCACATCAGCCGGGGAGCTGTTTTTT.

This chain connects TRBV28 to TRBJ2-7, with 10 positions matching TRBD2. Germline CDR1 reads MDHEN; CDR2 reads SYDVKM. The junction had 6 bases not matched to a gene; V was cut back by 2 bases and J by 5 bases. The CDR3 is made up of 15 amino acids. CDR3 loop: CASSLLASGGHEQYF. DNA for the CDR3: TGTGCCAGCAGTTTACTGGCTAGCGGGGGTCACGAGCAGTACTTC. Complete variable domain (other parts from reference TRBV28 and TRBJ2-7): DVKVTQSSRYLVKRTGEKVFLECVQDMDHENMFWYRQDPGLGLRLIYFSYDVKMKEKGDIPEGYSVSREKKERFSLILESASTNQTSMYLCASSLLASGGHEQYFGPGTRLTVT.

The chain uses TRBV5-1 and TRBJ2-7, with D perhaps matching TRBD2 (5 bases). V lost 2 bases, J lost 5 bases, and 11 bases lay in between. The CDR3 is 13 residues long. Germline V CDR1 and CDR2: SGHRS, YFSETQ. The CDR3 nucleotides read TGCGCCAGCAGCTTTTCAGGAGGTCACGAGCAGTACTTC. Amino acids: CASSFSGGHEQYF.

The gene calls are TRBV15 and TRBJ1-1, with D possibly being TRBD1 (5 bases). Per germline, CDR1 LNHNV and CDR2 YYDKDF (reference sequence). Trimming took off 2 bases at V and 5 bases at J, with 12 bases between the two ends. The CDR3 covers 14 residues. The CDR3 nucleotides are TGTGCCACCAGCAGAAACACCGGGGGAACTGAAGCTTTCTTT. Amino acids: CATSRNTGGTEAFF.

CDR3 in DNA: TGCGCCAGCAGTCAACAGGTCGCGGGGAATGAGCAGTTCTTC. This encodes CASSQQVAGNEQFF. The chain couples TRBV5-1 to TRBJ2-1; possibly TRBD2 for D (6 bases). V was cut by 5 bases and J by 7 bases, with 16 bases left in between. This CDR3 is 14 amino acids long. The V gene's germline CDR1 is SGHRS and CDR2 YFSETQ.

CDR3 amino acids: CASSPFSGSVYEQYF. CDR3 DNA: TGTGCCAGCAGCCCTTTTAGCGGGAGCGTCTACGAGCAGTACTTC. This chain links TRBV7-8 with TRBJ2-7, with 9 bases aligning to TRBD2. The CDR3 is made up of 15 amino acids. The V and J ends lost 5 bases and 3 bases, in that order; junction bases with no gene match: 8. Germline CDR1 SGHVS, CDR2 FQNEAQ.

CDR3 DNA: TGTGCCAGCAGTGACTCGGGACGGGATTTGGCGGGCCTTAAAGAGACCCAGTACTTC. This gives the protein CASSDSGRDLAGLKETQYF. V and J are TRBV6-4 and TRBJ2-5, with D perhaps given as TRBD1 or TRBD2 (5 bases each). The CDR3 extends over 19 amino acids. Trimming removed 0 bases from V and 3 bases from J, with 23 bases in between. Germline CDR1 MRHNA, CDR2 SNTAGT.